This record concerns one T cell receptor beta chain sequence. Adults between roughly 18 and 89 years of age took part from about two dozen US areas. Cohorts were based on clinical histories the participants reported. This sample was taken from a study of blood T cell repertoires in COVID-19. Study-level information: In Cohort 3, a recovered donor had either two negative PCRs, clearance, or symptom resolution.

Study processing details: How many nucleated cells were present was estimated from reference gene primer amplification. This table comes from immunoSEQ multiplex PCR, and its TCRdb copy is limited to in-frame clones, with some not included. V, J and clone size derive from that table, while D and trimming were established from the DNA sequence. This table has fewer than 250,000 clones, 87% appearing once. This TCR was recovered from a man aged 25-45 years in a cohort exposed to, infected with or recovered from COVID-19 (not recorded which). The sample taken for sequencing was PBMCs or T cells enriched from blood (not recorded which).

CDR3 protein: CASSPGPVATTPQHF. CDR3 DNA: TGTGCCAGCTCACCTGGCCCGGTGGCCACTACGCCCCAGCATTTT. V gene TRBV18 combines with J gene TRBJ1-5; D gene ambiguous. The length of the CDR3 is 15 residues. Germline V gives CDR1 KGHSH, CDR2 LQKENI. The V end lost 3 bases, the J end lost 9 bases, and 18 bases lay between the germline ends.